This TCR beta chain was observed in a study of blood T cell repertoires in COVID-19. The germline V gene has CDR1 MNHEY and CDR2 SMNVEV (reference sequence). This CDR3 is built from 15 residues. V lost 7 bases and J lost 4; bases outside the gene matches: 5. Sequencing used immunoSEQ multiplex PCR; TCRdb keeps in-frame clones, though not all of them. The sample has fewer than 75,000 clones, approximately 90% seen once; the top ten hold under 5%. What was sequenced was peripheral blood. This TCR was recovered from a man aged 65 to 85 with acute or convalescent COVID-19. The chain employs TRBV27 and TRBJ2-3; 13 nucleotides match TRBD2. CDR3 protein: CASTLTSGGADTQYF. In DNA form, the CDR3 reads TGTGCCAGCACCCTAACTAGCGGGGGGGCAGATACGCAGTATTTT.